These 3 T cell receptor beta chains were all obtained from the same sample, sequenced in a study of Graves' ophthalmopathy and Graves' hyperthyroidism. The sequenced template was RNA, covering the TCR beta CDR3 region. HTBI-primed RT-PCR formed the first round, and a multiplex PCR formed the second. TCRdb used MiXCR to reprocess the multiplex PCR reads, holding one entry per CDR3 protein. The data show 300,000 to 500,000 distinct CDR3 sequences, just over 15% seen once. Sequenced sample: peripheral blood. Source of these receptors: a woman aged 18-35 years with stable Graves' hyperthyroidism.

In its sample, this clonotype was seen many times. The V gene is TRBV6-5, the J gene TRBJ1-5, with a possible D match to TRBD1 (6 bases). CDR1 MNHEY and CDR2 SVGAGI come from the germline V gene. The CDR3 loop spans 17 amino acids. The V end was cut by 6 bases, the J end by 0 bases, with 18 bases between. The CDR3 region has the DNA TGTGCCAGCAGCCCCACCGGACAGCCATATAGCAATCAGCCCCAGCATTTT. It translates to CASSPTGQPYSNQPQHF.

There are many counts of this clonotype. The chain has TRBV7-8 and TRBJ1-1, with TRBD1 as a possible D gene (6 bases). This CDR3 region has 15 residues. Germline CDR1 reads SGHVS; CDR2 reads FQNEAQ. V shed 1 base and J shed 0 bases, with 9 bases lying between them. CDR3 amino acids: CASSLGGHLNTEAFF. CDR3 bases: TGTGCCAGCAGCTTAGGGGGACACCTGAACACTGAAGCTTTCTTT.

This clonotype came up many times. Written as DNA, the CDR3 is TGTGCCAGCAGTCCCCGGACAGGGGGAGAGACCCAGTACTTC. As protein: CASSPRTGGETQYF. The genes are TRBV2 and TRBJ2-5; TRBD1 matches at 10 bases. Germline-derived CDR1 and CDR2 are SNHLY and FYNNEI. The CDR3 runs to 14 residues. Unmatched junction bases numbered 4, after V lost 5 bases and J lost 4 bases.